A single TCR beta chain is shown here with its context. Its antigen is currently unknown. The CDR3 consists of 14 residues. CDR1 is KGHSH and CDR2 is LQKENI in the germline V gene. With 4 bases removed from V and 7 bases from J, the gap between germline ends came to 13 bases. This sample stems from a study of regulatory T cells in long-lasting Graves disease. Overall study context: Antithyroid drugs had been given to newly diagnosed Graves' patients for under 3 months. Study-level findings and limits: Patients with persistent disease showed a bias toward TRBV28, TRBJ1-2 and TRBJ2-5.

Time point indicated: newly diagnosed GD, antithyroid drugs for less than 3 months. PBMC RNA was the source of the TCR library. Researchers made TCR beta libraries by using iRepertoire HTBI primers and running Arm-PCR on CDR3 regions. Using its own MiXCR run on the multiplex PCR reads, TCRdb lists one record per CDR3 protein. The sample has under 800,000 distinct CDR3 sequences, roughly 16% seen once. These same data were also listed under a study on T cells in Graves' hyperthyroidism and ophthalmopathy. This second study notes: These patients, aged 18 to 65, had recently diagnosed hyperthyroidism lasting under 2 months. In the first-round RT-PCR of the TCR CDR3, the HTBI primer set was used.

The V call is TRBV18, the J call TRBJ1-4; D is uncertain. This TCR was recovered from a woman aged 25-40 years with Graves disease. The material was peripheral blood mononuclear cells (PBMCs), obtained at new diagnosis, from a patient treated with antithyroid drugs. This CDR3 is CASSRGLNGEKLFF. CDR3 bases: TGTGCCAGCTCACGAGGGTTGAATGGTGAAAAACTGTTTTTT.